This passage covers 9 T cell receptor beta chains from one sample sequenced in a study of T cell changes during pregnancy in multiple sclerosis. Measured with immunoSEQ multiplex PCR; TCRdb has only the in-frame clones, and not every one. The sample carries around 50,000 clones, around 90% recorded once. The specimen comprised CD4+ T cells from peripheral blood mononuclear cells, sampled after pregnancy. These receptors originate from a female donor in good health, enrolled as a control in a pregnancy study.

The table lists this clone with a count of one. The CDR3 DNA follows: TGTGCCAGCAGCGTAACAGACTACGAGCAGTACTTC. Amino acids: CASSVTDYEQYF. The chain couples TRBV9 to TRBJ2-7; D unclear. CDR1 is SGDLS, CDR2 YYNGEE, per germline. The ends were cut back, 1 base at V and 3 bases at J, with 5 bases in the middle. The CDR3 is 12 amino acids.

The rearrangement joins TRBV20-1 to TRBJ1-3; D gene unclear. The CDR3 contains 11 residues. The germline V gene has CDR1 DFQATT and CDR2 SNEGSKA (reference sequence). Trimming left V 4 bases short and J 2 bases short, with 3 bases between. The CDR3 sequence: CSATAGNTIYF. In nucleotides, the CDR3 is TGCAGTGCTACGGCTGGAAACACCATATATTTT.

The V and J genes are TRBV4-2 and TRBJ1-2; 9 nucleotides align to TRBD1. Germline loops: CDR1 LGHNA, CDR2 YNFKEQ. Losses at the gene ends were 0 bases for V and 2 bases for J; bases not matched to a gene: 7. CDR3 length: 17 residues. CDR3 sequence reads: CASSQEGGTGTNYGYTF. CDR3 in DNA: TGTGCCAGCAGCCAAGAGGGAGGGACAGGGACCAACTATGGCTACACCTTC.

The chain is built from TRBV7-2 and TRBJ1-1; 7 bases are a match to TRBD1. Trimming cost V 11 bases and J 6 bases; bases outside gene matches: 12. The CDR3 is 13 residues long. Germline V gene data show CDR1 as SGHTA and CDR2 as FQGNSA. CDR3 sequence reads: CACREGAASEAFF. The CDR3 DNA reads as TGTGCCTGCCGGGAGGGGGCAGCATCTGAAGCTTTCTTT. The variable domain in full, with the rest retrieved from reference TRBV7-2 and TRBJ1-1, is GAGVSQSPSNKVTEKGKDVELRCDPISGHTALYWYRQSLGQGLEFLIYFQGNSAPDKSGLPSDRFSAERTGGSVSTLTIQRTQQEDSAVYLCACREGAASEAFFGQGTRLTVV.

The chain uses TRBV6-1 and TRBJ1-1; D is possibly TRBD1 (5 bases). Looked up from germline, CDR1 is MNHNS and CDR2 is SASEGT. The CDR3 sequence is 13 residues long. V lost 4 bases and J lost 3, with 9 bases in between. In DNA, the CDR3 is TGTGCCAGCAGTGTACAAGGGGACACTGAAGCTTTCTTT. Its translation: CASSVQGDTEAFF.

The J gene is TRBJ2-2, the V gene TRBV19; 7 bases map to TRBD1. The germline CDR1 and CDR2 sequences are LNHDA and SQIVND (reference sequence). The CDR3 has 15 amino acids. The V gene end was trimmed by 6 bases and the J gene end by 0 bases; junction bases not matched to a gene: 4. The CDR3 here is CASRRQGANTGELFF. The CDR3 bases are TGTGCCAGTAGGAGGCAGGGGGCGAACACCGGGGAGCTGTTTTTT.

The V and J genes are TRBV4-1 and TRBJ2-6; D is ambiguous. Trimming left V 2 bases short and J 0 bases short, with 5 bases between. The CDR3 spans 15 residues. CDR1 and CDR2 from the germline V gene are MGHRA and YSYEKL. The CDR3 region is CASSQPSSGANVLTF. CDR3 DNA: TGCGCCAGCAGCCAACCCTCCTCTGGGGCCAACGTCCTGACTTTC.

Regarding this clone: This specimen includes other DNA sequences encoding the same CDR3. The gene calls are TRBV4-2 and TRBJ1-2; tentatively, D is TRBD1 (5 bases). V was trimmed by 3 bases and J by 4 bases, leaving 12 bases between them. Germline assignment: CDR1 LGHNA and CDR2 YNFKEQ. The CDR3 consists of 14 residues. Here the CDR3 DNA reads TGTGCCAGCAGCCAGGACCGGGGGGGCTATGGCTACACCTTC. Its protein product is CASSQDRGGYGYTF.

This clone was seen just once. The rearrangement links TRBV7-9 to TRBJ2-1; D not certain. From germline, CDR1 is SEHNR and CDR2 FQNEAQ (reference sequence). V was pared by 5 bases and J by 8 bases, with 28 bases between. The CDR3 sequence is 18 residues long. The CDR3 loop reads CASSGGPRVYFGFYEQFF. CDR3 in DNA: TGTGCCAGCAGCGGTGGCCCAAGAGTATATTTCGGGTTCTATGAGCAGTTCTTC. Drawing the rest from reference TRBV7-9 and TRBJ2-1, the complete variable domain is DTGVSQNPRHKITKRGQNVTFRCDPISEHNRLYWYRQTLGQGPEFLTYFQNEAQLEKSRLLSDRFSAERPKGSFSTLEIQRTEQGDSAMYLCASSGGPRVYFGFYEQFFGPGTRLTVL.